This T cell receptor (beta chain) was documented in a study of T cell responses to AZD1222 COVID-19 vaccine. The study, taken as a whole, reports: Researchers report vaccine-associated CD4 TCRs spanning spike, with dominance at 160-218 and 743-854.

Sequencing was performed with immunoSEQ multiplex PCR; in TCRdb, only in-frame clones are kept and a portion is missing. The profile shows some 150,000 clones, around 88% of them singletons. Remarks on this clone: Its antigen is not identified.

V was trimmed by 6 bases and J by 4 bases, leaving 13 bases between them. The CDR3 is 14 residues long. The germline V gene encodes CDR1 MNHEY and CDR2 SVGAGI. V is TRBV6-5 and J is TRBJ2-1; no reliable D call. The material sequenced was peripheral blood, taken on day 0 of AZD1222 vaccination. The clonotype was recovered from an adult in good health. CDR3 DNA: TGTGCCAGCAGCCAGTTCGTAGGTTACAATGAGCAGTTCTTC. Residues: CASSQFVGYNEQFF.